The source of this TCR beta chain is a study of T-cell reconstitution after alpha-beta-depleted transplantation in children. Study-level findings and limits: Fresh T-cell production supplied most of the T-cell counts and diversity seen one year after transplant. Several hundred expanded graft clones reportedly were the source of alpha-beta T cells about two months after transplant.

The CDR3 sequence is 17 residues long. After removal of 3 bases from V and 2 bases from J, the junction contained 8 bases not matched to a gene. The V gene's germline CDR1 is PRHDT and CDR2 FYEKMQ (reference sequence). TCRbeta library preparation incorporated unique molecular identifiers. TCRdb fed the PCR reads into MiXCR, producing one record per CDR3 protein. The table has 400,000 to 550,000 distinct CDR3 sequences, over 9.5% seen once. This clonotype was recorded many times. Antigen specificity is unknown. The sequence was obtained from a child aged 2-9 years with inherited bone marrow failure, due to receive a stem cell transplant. The V and J genes are TRBV13 and TRBJ2-7; 12 bases match TRBD2. The sequences come from PBMCs, collected before TCRalphabeta/CD19-depleted stem cell transplant. The CDR3 DNA reads as TGTGCCAGCAGCTTCGGCCCCCTAGCGGGAGGGACCTACGAGCAGTACTTC. Its translation is CASSFGPLAGGTYEQYF.